This is a list of T cell receptor beta chains from one sample in a study of CD8 T cells in ankylosing spondylitis. MiXCR was run by TCRdb on the 5' RACE reads, yielding one entry per CDR3 protein. Among approximately 250,000 distinct CDR3 sequences listed, approximately 30% were seen once. Sequencing was performed on blood, either unsorted or a sorted T cell fraction (not recorded which). These receptor sequences come from a male donor with ankylosing spondylitis or in good health (not recorded which). Each CDR3 is given with its conserved first and last residue. A D gene is named only where the DNA matches it firmly. Rows give clone size only sometimes, using once, few, many, or a class for an expanded clone.

few,17,TRBV20-1,TRBJ2-7,TRBD2,CSARDYSGDLRDVEQYF,TGCAGTGCTAGAGATTATAGCGGGGACCTAAGGGATGTCGAGCAGTACTTC
-,15,TRBV28,TRBJ2-7,-,CASSLPRGYTYEQYF,TGTGCCAGCAGTTTACCACGGGGGTATACCTACGAGCAGTACTTC
few,13,TRBV5-5,TRBJ2-5,-,CASSQSVDETQYF,TGTGCCAGCAGCCAGTCGGTAGACGAGACCCAGTACTTC
few,14,TRBV5-5,TRBJ2-5,TRBD1,CASSFLTGEETQYF,TGTGCCAGCAGCTTCTTGACAGGGGAGGAGACCCAGTACTTC
-,14,TRBV20-1,TRBJ2-1,TRBD2,CSAPLAGTHNEQFF,TGCAGTGCCCCACTAGCGGGGACCCACAATGAGCAGTTCTTC
once,17,TRBV5-1,TRBJ2-1,TRBD1,CASSLWTGVGPYNEQFF,TGCGCCAGCAGCTTGTGGACAGGGGTAGGGCCCTACAATGAGCAGTTCTTC
-,13,TRBV29-1,TRBJ1-3,TRBD1,CSAGQGSGNTIYF,TGCAGCGCCGGACAGGGGTCTGGAAACACCATATATTTT
few,13,TRBV20-1,TRBJ2-7,TRBD1,CSAYRDRGYEQYF,TGCAGTGCATACCGGGACAGGGGGTACGAGCAGTACTTC
-,14,TRBV13,TRBJ2-1,TRBD1,CASSPDRAHNEQFF,TGTGCCAGCAGCCCTGACAGGGCCCACAATGAGCAGTTCTTC
-,14,TRBV20-1,TRBJ2-7,TRBD1,CSAETTGASYEQYF,TGCAGTGCGGAAACGACAGGGGCGAGCTACGAGCAGTACTTC
-,14,TRBV7-3,TRBJ2-3,-,CASSLTDGTDTQYF,TGTGCCAGCAGCTTAACGGATGGCACAGATACGCAGTATTTT
few,13,TRBV29-1,TRBJ2-1,-,CSVAWGPYNEQFF,TGCAGCGTTGCTTGGGGGCCGTACAATGAGCAGTTCTTC
-,15,TRBV12-3/TRBV12-4,TRBJ2-2,-,CASSLRTTNTGELFF,TGTGCCAGCAGTTTAAGGACCACGAACACCGGGGAGCTGTTTTTT
-,14,TRBV6-1,TRBJ1-3,-,CAVRETRRGNTIYF,TGTGCCGTACGGGAGACACGGAGGGGCAACACCATATATTTT